This record looks at one T cell receptor beta chain sequence and its context. Antigen specificity is unknown. This entry belongs to a study of shared clonotypes between healthy human individuals. Study observations and caveats: Larger estimated richness was generally seen in naive subsets than in memory subsets. Few donors restricted represented genetic and exposure-history diversity.

The donors, all of them Caucasian adults, lived in Nashville, Tennessee. CDR3 length: 15 amino acids. The germline CDR1 and CDR2 sequences are MDHEN and SYDVKM. J lost 1 base, V lost 6 bases, and 6 bases had no gene match. A deep-level run was used for the assay. The table came from immunoSEQ multiplex PCR; TCRdb's copy has only in-frame clones and leaves some out. The repertoire holds 2,500,000 or so clones, with under 95% as singletons. V usage is TRBV28 and J usage is TRBJ2-1; 7 bases are a match to TRBD1. Sequencing was carried out using naive CD4+ T cells from PBMCs. Regarding subset: CD45RA+ positively selected. The sequence derives from a man between 18 and 35 years old in good health. Some clones in this sample may be carry-over from other donors' samples. In DNA form, the CDR3 reads TGTGCCAGCAGATCTCGGGGACAGTCCTACAATGAGCAGTTCTTC. This encodes CASRSRGQSYNEQFF.